A selection of T cell receptor beta chains follows, all from one sample in a study of CD8 T cells in Susac syndrome. One entry per CDR3 protein results from TCRdb running MiXCR on the immunoSEQ multiplex PCR reads. The data contain approximately 190,000 distinct CDR3 sequences, almost 96% of them singletons. Sequenced sample: CD4+ T cells from PBMCs. The receptors shown here come from a human donor with Susac syndrome. Both conserved end residues are part of each CDR3. Each record gives: J gene, V gene, CDR3 protein.

J gene: TRBJ2-5; V gene: TRBV10-3; CDR3 protein: CAISVGSGGQETQYF
J gene: TRBJ2-3; V gene: TRBV11-2; CDR3 protein: CATSQRDTQYF
J gene: TRBJ1-6; V gene: TRBV7-9; CDR3 protein: CASSAVRGANSPLHF
J gene: TRBJ2-5; V gene: TRBV15; CDR3 protein: CATSRELAGGPSETQYF
J gene: TRBJ1-6; V gene: TRBV20-1; CDR3 protein: CSARDKGQSSYNSPLHF
J gene: TRBJ2-5; V gene: TRBV5-4; CDR3 protein: CASSLGPGLQETQYF
J gene: TRBJ2-3; V gene: TRBV20-1; CDR3 protein: CGARDPSTDTQYF
J gene: TRBJ2-7; V gene: TRBV20-1; CDR3 protein: CSATKSGVSYEQYF
J gene: TRBJ2-1; V gene: TRBV6-2/TRBV6-3; CDR3 protein: CASSYGLAGGWNEQFF
J gene: TRBJ2-5; V gene: TRBV5-1; CDR3 protein: CASSLVTGGQETQYF
J gene: TRBJ2-3; V gene: TRBV11-3; CDR3 protein: CASSSRLAGTTDTQYF
J gene: TRBJ2-1; V gene: TRBV2; CDR3 protein: CASFSYNEQFF
J gene: TRBJ2-2; V gene: TRBV7-3; CDR3 protein: CASSLPGLAATGELFF
J gene: TRBJ2-3; V gene: TRBV20-1; CDR3 protein: CSASRTDTQYF
J gene: TRBJ2-7; V gene: TRBV7-9; CDR3 protein: CASSSDRGDEQYF